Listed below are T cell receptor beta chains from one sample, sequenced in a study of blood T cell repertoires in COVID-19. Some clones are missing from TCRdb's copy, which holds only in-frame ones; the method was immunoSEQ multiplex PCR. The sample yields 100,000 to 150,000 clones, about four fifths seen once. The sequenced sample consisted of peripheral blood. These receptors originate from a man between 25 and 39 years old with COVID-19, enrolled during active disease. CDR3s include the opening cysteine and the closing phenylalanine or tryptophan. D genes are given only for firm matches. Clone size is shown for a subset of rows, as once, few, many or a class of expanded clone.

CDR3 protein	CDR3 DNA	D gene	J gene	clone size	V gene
CASSVGGRTRNEQFF	TGTGCCAGCAGCGTAGGAGGTAGGACTAGGAATGAGCAGTTCTTC	TRBD2	TRBJ2-1	-	TRBV9
CASSLIAVAGVPETQYF	TGTGCCAGCTCACTCATAGCCGTAGCGGGAGTCCCCGAGACCCAGTACTTC	TRBD2	TRBJ2-5	-	TRBV18
CASSHRRQAMNTEAFF	TGTGCCAGCAGCCATCGTCGACAGGCCATGAACACTGAAGCTTTCTTT	-	TRBJ1-1	-	TRBV7-9
CASSEQGADTQYF	TGTGCCAGCAGTGAACAGGGCGCAGATACGCAGTATTTT	-	TRBJ2-3	-	TRBV6-1
CASSPPADSKRTDTQYF	TGTGCCAGCTCACCCCCGGCGGACAGTAAGCGCACAGATACGCAGTATTTT	-	TRBJ2-3	-	TRBV18
CASSQEGVSWTYEQYF	TGTGCCAGCAGCCAAGAAGGAGTCTCCTGGACCTACGAGCAGTACTTC	-	TRBJ2-7	many	TRBV14
CASSSRTGGEKLFF	TGTGCCAGCAGCTCCCGAACAGGGGGTGAAAAACTGTTTTTT	TRBD1	TRBJ1-4	few	TRBV28
CASSYRGGPISYNEQFF	TGTGCCAGCAGTTACCGGGGGGGACCCATTTCCTACAATGAGCAGTTCTTC	TRBD2	TRBJ2-1	-	TRBV6-2/TRBV6-3
CASSDLKSTNEKLFF	TGTGCCAGCAGTGACTTAAAATCAACTAATGAAAAACTGTTTTTT	-	TRBJ1-4	-	TRBV25-1
CASSRTGQGFDEQFF	TGTGCCAGCAGCCGTACGGGACAGGGGTTCGATGAGCAGTTCTTC	TRBD1	TRBJ2-1	-	TRBV28
CASSQDMLAGAASQETQYF	TGCGCCAGCAGCCAAGATATGCTAGCGGGGGCAGCCTCACAAGAGACCCAGTACTTC	TRBD2	TRBJ2-5	-	TRBV4-1
CASSLPPRGPYSSNEKLFF	TGTGCCAGCAGCTTACCCCCCAGGGGGCCCTACTCTTCTAATGAAAAACTGTTTTTT	TRBD1	TRBJ1-4	-	TRBV7-9
CASSGGGGYTF	TGTGCCAGCAGTGGCGGAGGTGGCTACACCTTC	-	TRBJ1-2	-	TRBV28
CASSLRGYNEQFF	TGCGCCAGCAGCTTACGGGGGTACAATGAGCAGTTCTTC	-	TRBJ2-1	-	TRBV5-1
CASSSPGNTGELFF	TGTGCCAGCAGTAGTCCGGGGAACACCGGGGAGCTGTTTTTT	-	TRBJ2-2	-	TRBV6-5
CASSLNRVNNEQFF	TGTGCCAGCAGTTTAAACAGGGTGAACAATGAGCAGTTCTTC	-	TRBJ2-1	-	TRBV6-6
CASRLLTTDSEAFF	TGCGCCAGCAGACTCCTAACTACGGATTCCGAAGCTTTCTTT	-	TRBJ1-1	few	TRBV5-1
CASSHGTSTDTQYF	TGTGCCAGCAGTCATGGGACTAGCACAGATACGCAGTATTTT	-	TRBJ2-3	-	TRBV3-1/TRBV3-2
CASKTGTSGLYEQYF	TGTGCCAGCAAGACGGGAACTAGCGGACTCTACGAGCAGTACTTC	TRBD2	TRBJ2-7	-	TRBV2
CASSLRTGGNTEAFF	TGTGCCAGCAGCCTAAGGACAGGGGGGAACACTGAAGCTTTCTTT	TRBD1	TRBJ1-1	-	TRBV7-9
CASSSFYGYTF	TGTGCCAGCAGCTCCTTCTATGGCTACACCTTC	-	TRBJ1-2	-	TRBV28
CASSLQGSEAFF	TGTGCCAGCAGTCTTCAGGGTTCTGAAGCTTTCTTT	-	TRBJ1-1	-	TRBV11-3
CSVGGLNQPQHF	TGCAGCGTTGGGGGACTCAATCAGCCCCAGCATTTT	-	TRBJ1-5	-	TRBV29-1
CASSLSTDSYEQYF	TGTGCCAGCAGCCTTTCTACAGACTCCTACGAGCAGTACTTC	-	TRBJ2-7	-	TRBV14
CASSDGVGHKGEQYF	TGTGCCAGCAGCGACGGGGTGGGACATAAGGGAGAGCAGTACTTC	-	TRBJ2-7	-	TRBV6-6
CASSQEEGLYTGELFF	TGTGCCAGCAGCCAAGAAGAAGGACTCTACACCGGGGAGCTGTTTTTT	-	TRBJ2-2	once	TRBV4-2
CASRQGGGDSPLHF	TGTGCCAGCAGACAGGGGGGAGGGGATTCACCCCTCCACTTT	TRBD1	TRBJ1-6	few	TRBV28
CASSQDLKETQYF	TGTGCCAGCAGCCAAGATCTAAAAGAGACCCAGTACTTC	-	TRBJ2-5	-	TRBV3-1/TRBV3-2
CASSKRLAVSTDTQYF	TGTGCCAGCAGTAAACGACTAGCGGTTAGCACAGATACGCAGTATTTT	TRBD2	TRBJ2-3	-	TRBV6-2/TRBV6-3
CASSFGKREFDEQFF	TGTGCCAGCAGCTTTGGGAAGCGGGAGTTCGATGAGCAGTTCTTC	TRBD2	TRBJ2-1	-	TRBV11-1
CASSLLSGLAGQETQYF	TGTGCCAGCAGCTTACTCTCAGGACTAGCGGGGCAAGAGACCCAGTACTTC	TRBD2	TRBJ2-5	-	TRBV11-2
CASSQSDGETQYF	TGTGCCAGCAGCCAATCAGACGGGGAGACCCAGTACTTC	-	TRBJ2-5	-	TRBV3-1/TRBV3-2
CASSGGNLEQYF	TGTGCCAGCAGTGGCGGGAACCTCGAGCAGTACTTC	-	TRBJ2-7	-	TRBV2
CASLTPGVYNSPLHF	TGTGCCAGCTTAACACCAGGGGTCTATAATTCACCCCTCCACTTT	-	TRBJ1-6	-	TRBV21-1
CASSPSQGAGVTEAFF	TGTGCCAGCAGTCCATCACAGGGGGCCGGGGTAACTGAAGCTTTCTTT	TRBD1	TRBJ1-1	-	TRBV28
CASSLRGTGYEQYF	TGTGCCAGCAGCTTACGTGGGACAGGCTACGAGCAGTACTTC	TRBD1	TRBJ2-7	-	TRBV7-8